A selection of T cell receptor beta chains follows, all from one sample in a study of cytomegalovirus exposure and HLA in healthy donors. Sequenced by immunoSEQ multiplex PCR; TCRdb stores in-frame clones only, minus some. The data contain some 150,000 clones, approximately 10% of them singletons. Material: PBMCs. All receptors derive from a woman aged 40 to 50 in good health and CMV-seropositive. The CDR3 runs from the conserved cysteine through the conserved F or W. The D gene is left open where the match is weak. The size field is filled for only some rows; it gives once, few, many or a size class.

>TRBV6-1|-|TRBD2|TRBJ2-1
TGTGCCAGCAGTGAATCCCGGGAGCGGGGTTTTGATGAGCAGTTCTTC
CASSESRERGFDEQFF
>TRBV19|few|TRBD2|TRBJ2-2
TGTGCCAGTTGGAGGGAGGGCGCCGGGGAGCTGTTTTTT
CASWREGAGELFF
>TRBV7-8|few|TRBD2|TRBJ2-1
TGTGCCAGCAGCCCGGGACTAGCGGGGGGAAAGCAGTTCTTC
CASSPGLAGGKQFF
>TRBV5-6|-|-|TRBJ2-5
TGTGCCAGCAGTTGGGGGGGCCGAGAGACCCAGTACTTC
CASSWGGRETQYF
>TRBV4-1|-|TRBD1|TRBJ2-2
TGCGCCAGCAGCCAGGACAGGGTGACCGGGGAGCTGTTTTTT
CASSQDRVTGELFF
>TRBV18|-|TRBD1|TRBJ1-6
TGTGCCAGCTCACCGGAATACGGACAGGGCAATTCACCCCTCCACTTT
CASSPEYGQGNSPLHF
>TRBV7-8|-|-|TRBJ2-7
TGTGCCAGCAGCCAAAGCGGCGGATACGAGCAGTACTTC
CASSQSGGYEQYF
>TRBV11-2|few|-|TRBJ2-5
TGTGCCAGCAGCTCTTTGACCGAGGTTATAGAGACCCAGTACTTC
CASSSLTEVIETQYF
>TRBV5-4|few|-|TRBJ2-3
TGTGCCAGCAGCCCTCATGGGGCTAGCACAGATACGCAGTATTTT
CASSPHGASTDTQYF
>TRBV5-6|-|-|TRBJ1-2
TGTGCCGCCGGGAGGGCCGATGGCTATGGCTACACCTTC
CAAGRADGYGYTF
>TRBV2|few|TRBD1|TRBJ2-3
TGTGCCAGCAGTGTGGGGACAGGGGGCGTTGATACGCAGTATTTT
CASSVGTGGVDTQYF
>TRBV7-6|few|TRBD1|TRBJ2-2
TGTGCCAGCAGCTTAGAGCGTCCAGGGGGCATTTCTACCGGGGAGCTGTTTTTT
CASSLERPGGISTGELFF
>TRBV2|few|-|TRBJ1-4
TGTGCCAGCAGTGGTCAGGCAGCTTCTAATGAAAAACTGTTTTTT
CASSGQAASNEKLFF
>TRBV2|few|-|TRBJ1-1
TGTGCCAGCAGTGAAGGCTCGGGTCGTGGAACTGAAGCTTTCTTT
CASSEGSGRGTEAFF
>TRBV2|few|-|TRBJ1-5
TGTGCCAGCAGTAGACAGGACGGAAGGAATCAGCCCCAGCATTTT
CASSRQDGRNQPQHF
>TRBV6-5|-|-|TRBJ1-4
TGTGCCAGCAGCCTCGTAGCAACTAATGAAAAACTGTTTTTT
CASSLVATNEKLFF
>TRBV6-5|few|-|TRBJ1-1
TGTGCCAGCAGACGAACGGGGAACACTGAAGCTTTCTTT
CASRRTGNTEAFF
>TRBV7-9|few|-|TRBJ1-3
TGTGCCAGCAGTCCGGGGGGCGCTTGGGGAAACACCATATATTTT
CASSPGGAWGNTIYF
>TRBV5-4|few|-|TRBJ2-3
TGTGCCAGCAGCTTTAGGACTGTAGCAGATACGCAGTATTTT
CASSFRTVADTQYF
>TRBV25-1|few|TRBD1|TRBJ2-2
TGTGCCAGCAGTGCCTTCCCGGGACAGGGGGAGAACACCGGGGAGCTGTTTTTT
CASSAFPGQGENTGELFF
>TRBV2|few|-|TRBJ2-3
TGTGCCAGCCGCAGGGCCGCTAGCACAGATACGCAGTATTTT
CASRRAASTDTQYF
>TRBV18|-|-|TRBJ2-5
TGTGCCAGCTCACTGGGCCGCTACCAAGAGACCCAGTACTTC
CASSLGRYQETQYF
>TRBV29-1|-|-|TRBJ1-2
TGCAGCGTTGGACAGCTCTATGGCTACACCTTC
CSVGQLYGYTF
>TRBV14|few|-|TRBJ2-7
TGTGCCAGCAGCCCCCGGACAACCACCTACGAGCAGTACTTC
CASSPRTTTYEQYF
>TRBV5-1|-|TRBD2|TRBJ2-7
TGCGCCAGCAGCACCGAACTAGCGGGGGGTCACGAGCAGTACTTC
CASSTELAGGHEQYF
>TRBV25-1|-|-|TRBJ1-2
TGTGCCAGCAGTTGGCGGGTAAATGGCTACACCTTC
CASSWRVNGYTF
>TRBV7-2|few|TRBD2|TRBJ2-3
TGTGCCAGCAGCTCCGGGACTAGCGTTTCTCAGTATTTT
CASSSGTSVSQYF
>TRBV7-3|few|-|TRBJ2-2
TGTGCCAGCAGCTTAACCCCATCCGGGGAGCTGTTTTTT
CASSLTPSGELFF
>TRBV2|-|-|TRBJ2-7
TGTGCCAGCAGTGAAGTTGTGAGATACTACGAGCAGTACTTC
CASSEVVRYYEQYF
>TRBV4-3|-|-|TRBJ1-2
TGCGCCAGCAGCCAAGACGGGACTTTCTATGGCTACACCTTC
CASSQDGTFYGYTF
>TRBV29-1|-|TRBD2|TRBJ2-7
TGCAGCGTTGCGGGAGGGTCCTACGAGCAGTACTTC
CSVAGGSYEQYF
>TRBV6-5|-|TRBD2|TRBJ2-1
TGTGCCAGCAGTTCCGGGACTAGGCCTGGCAATGAGCAGTTCTTC
CASSSGTRPGNEQFF
>TRBV5-5|few|-|TRBJ1-2
TGTGCCAGCAGCTTGGAGGCAGGGTGGGACTATGGCTACACCTTC
CASSLEAGWDYGYTF
>TRBV4-1|-|-|TRBJ1-3
TGCGCCAGCAGCCAAGGAGTAACAGGAGCTGGAAACACCATATATTTT
CASSQGVTGAGNTIYF
>TRBV5-1|-|-|TRBJ1-2
TGCGCCAGCAGCTCCAGCACCCTGCGGGGCTACACCTTC
CASSSSTLRGYTF
>TRBV29-1|few|-|TRBJ2-2
TGCAGCGTTCGACAAGGACTGAACACCGGGGAGCTGTTTTTT
CSVRQGLNTGELFF
>TRBV6-6|few|TRBD1|TRBJ1-3
TGTGCCAGCAGAGCAGGGGGATTTGGAAACACCATATATTTT
CASRAGGFGNTIYF
>TRBV5-1|-|TRBD1|TRBJ2-3
TGCGCCAGCAGCCGAGGACAGGGGGCAACAGATACGCAGTATTTT
CASSRGQGATDTQYF
>TRBV5-6|few|TRBD1|TRBJ2-1
TGTGCCAGCAGCTCAATCCGGGACAGGGACAATGAGCAGTTCTTC
CASSSIRDRDNEQFF
>TRBV7-9|-|-|TRBJ2-2
TGTGCCAGCAGGGGCATAGGCAGAAGCAACACCGGGGAGCTGTTTTTT
CASRGIGRSNTGELFF
>TRBV5-1|-|-|TRBJ1-1
TGCGCCAGCAGCTTGAGGGGGGGGACTGAAGCTTTCTTT
CASSLRGGTEAFF
>TRBV7-2|-|-|TRBJ1-4
TGTGCCAGCAGCTTAACGGCGACGGGACTATATGAAAAACTGTTTTTT
CASSLTATGLYEKLFF
>TRBV4-3|few|-|TRBJ2-7
TGCGCCAGCAGCCAAGAGGGGGGAATGACCTACGAGCAGTACTTC
CASSQEGGMTYEQYF
>TRBV10-3|-|-|TRBJ2-1
TGTGCCATCAGTGGCACAGGGCCTCTGCAGTTCTTC
CAISGTGPLQFF
>TRBV7-9|-|-|TRBJ2-5
TGTGCCAGCACCCCGGGGGTAGAGGAGACCCAGTACTTC
CASTPGVEETQYF
>TRBV5-4|few|TRBD1|TRBJ2-3
TGTGCCAGCAGCAAAGACCGGGACAGGAGCACAGATACGCAGTATTTT
CASSKDRDRSTDTQYF
>TRBV4-1|-|TRBD2|TRBJ2-3
TGCGCCAGCAGCCAACTCGTTGACAAGCGGGGGCCCACAGATACGCAGTATTTT
CASSQLVDKRGPTDTQYF
>TRBV5-8|-|-|TRBJ2-3
TGTGCCAGCCCCTGGGGGCTAGCAACAGATACGCAGTATTTT
CASPWGLATDTQYF
>TRBV15|few|TRBD2|TRBJ2-1
TGTGCCACCAGCAGAGTCTTAGCGGGGGGGCGTTACAATGAGCAGTTCTTC
CATSRVLAGGRYNEQFF